These 7 T cell receptor beta chains were all obtained from the same sample, sequenced in a study of T cell responses to AZD1222 COVID-19 vaccine. Sequencing was performed with immunoSEQ multiplex PCR; in TCRdb, only in-frame clones are kept and a portion is missing. The sample lists 250,000 to 300,000 clones; around 93% were seen once. The sample in question was peripheral blood, obtained 28 days after the second AZD1222 dose. Receptors were obtained from an adult who received the AZD1222 COVID-19 vaccine.

The chain recombines TRBV5-5 with TRBJ2-1; 7 bases map to TRBD1. The CDR3 contains 15 residues. After removal of 0 bases from V and 2 bases from J, the junction contained 2 bases not matched to a gene. From germline, CDR1 is SGHKS and CDR2 YYEKEE (reference sequence). CDR3 DNA: TGTGCCAGCAGCTTGGGAGACAGGGCCTACAATGAGCAGTTCTTC. As protein: CASSLGDRAYNEQFF. The whole variable domain, filled in from reference TRBV5-5 and TRBJ2-1, reads DAGVTQSPTHLIKTRGQQVTLRCSPISGHKSVSWYQQVLGQGPQFIFQYYEKEERGRGNFPDRFSARQFPNYSSELNVNALLLGDSALYLCASSLGDRAYNEQFFGPGTRLTVL.

The chain recombines TRBV4-1 with TRBJ1-4; 7 bases agree with TRBD1. The length of the CDR3 is 15 residues. Germline trimming cut 3 bases from V and 8 bases from J; bases unmatched to any gene: 9. Germline V gene sequence: CDR1 MGHRA, CDR2 YSYEKL. The CDR3 spells CASSHIGGAGEKLFF. CDR3 nucleotide sequence: TGCGCCAGCAGCCATATAGGGGGCGCGGGCGAAAAACTGTTTTTT.

This chain uses TRBV27 with TRBJ2-2; 12 bases match TRBD1. There are 17 residues in the CDR3. From germline, CDR1 is MNHEY and CDR2 SMNVEV (reference sequence). V shed 6 bases and J 5 bases; nucleotides not matched to a gene: 10. The CDR3 loop is CASRGTGGNLRTGELFF. In DNA form, the CDR3 reads TGTGCCAGCAGGGGGACAGGGGGCAACCTGAGGACCGGGGAGCTGTTTTTT.

This clone was observed a single time. The rearrangement uses TRBV29-1 and TRBJ2-3; 7 nucleotides agree with TRBD2. J was trimmed by 4 bases and V by 7 bases; bases with no gene match: 8. Germline V CDR1 and CDR2: SQVTM, ANQGSEA. The CDR3 runs to 13 residues. This chain's CDR3 is CSGGTTGADTQYF. Here the CDR3 DNA reads TGCAGCGGGGGGACTACCGGGGCAGATACGCAGTATTTT.

J is TRBJ1-1 and V is TRBV2, with D possibly TRBD1 on 5 matching bases. This CDR3 has 13 amino acids. Germline assignment: CDR1 SNHLY and CDR2 FYNNEI. With 6 bases removed from V and 1 base from J, the gap between germline ends came to 9 bases. The CDR3 is CASRAGPNTEAFF. CDR3 bases: TGTGCCAGCAGGGCGGGGCCGAACACTGAAGCTTTCTTT.

The chain employs TRBV10-3 and TRBJ2-1, with TRBD2 matching 8 bases. V was clipped by 6 bases and J by 0 bases; unmatched bases: 7. CDR1 and CDR2 (germline): ENHRY, SYGVKD. CDR3 size: 16 residues. This chain's CDR3 is CAISGTRAHSYNEQFF. The CDR3 nucleotides are TGTGCCATCAGCGGGACTAGAGCGCACTCCTACAATGAGCAGTTCTTC.

The table lists this clone with a count of one. The gene calls are TRBV28 and TRBJ2-7; perhaps TRBD1 as D (6 bases). Trimming stripped 4 bases from V and 0 bases from J, with 19 bases between. This CDR3 comprises 17 residues. The germline gives CDR1 MDHEN, CDR2 SYDVKM. The CDR3 here is CASSSKRQVGYSYEQYF. CDR3 bases: TGTGCCAGCAGTTCGAAGCGACAGGTCGGGTACTCCTACGAGCAGTACTTC.